These 20 T cell receptor beta chains were sequenced from one sample in a study of cytomegalovirus exposure and HLA in healthy donors. Here immunoSEQ multiplex PCR was the method, and the copy in TCRdb shows in-frame clones only, minus some. The repertoire includes around 150,000 clones, around 82% of them detected once, and roughly a tenth sits in the top ten. Material for sequencing was PBMCs. The receptors shown here come from a man aged 30 to 45 in good health and CMV-seropositive.

The gene calls are TRBV27 and TRBJ2-7; 13 positions match TRBD2. Germline V gene data show CDR1 as MNHEY and CDR2 as SMNVEV (reference sequence). Trimming cost V 6 bases and J 6 bases; bases outside gene matches: 5. This CDR3 is 14 amino acids long. CDR3 coding DNA: TGTGCCAGCAGCGGACTAGCGGGGGCCCTCGAGCAGTACTTC. Translation gives CASSGLAGALEQYF.

This chain uses TRBV6-5 with TRBJ1-2; D is unresolved. The germline gives CDR1 MNHEY, CDR2 SVGAGI. The V end lost 5 bases, the J end lost 3 bases, and 13 bases lay between the germline ends. This CDR3 contains 14 residues. This chain's CDR3 is CASSTDHRYYGYTF. The CDR3 nucleotides read TGTGCCAGCAGTACAGATCACAGATACTATGGCTACACCTTC.

The chain links TRBV25-1 to TRBJ1-1; 11 nucleotides align to TRBD1. Germline values: CDR1 MGHDK, CDR2 SYGVNS. The CDR3 is 14 residues long. Trimming cost V 10 bases and J 4 bases; bases outside gene matches: 8. DNA of the CDR3: TGTGCCACTTCCGGGACAGGGGGAGGCACTGAAGCTTTCTTT. It encodes CATSGTGGGTEAFF. The variable domain in full, with the rest retrieved from reference TRBV25-1 and TRBJ1-1, is EADIYQTPRYLVIGTGKKITLECSQTMGHDKMYWYQQDPGMELHLIHYSYGVNSTEKGDLSSESTVSRIRTEHFPLTLESARPSHTSQYLCATSGTGGGTEAFFGQGTRLTVV.

This chain joins TRBV4-1 and TRBJ2-3; D is perhaps TRBD1 (6 bases). This CDR3 is 13 amino acids long. The V gene lost 5 bases and the J gene lost 8 bases, with 14 bases spanning the gap. CDR1 is MGHRA and CDR2 is YSYEKL in the germline V gene. The CDR3 nucleotides read TGCGCCAGCAGCTCGGACAGCAGGGGTACGCAGTATTTT. Amino acids: CASSSDSRGTQYF.

V gene TRBV19 combines with J gene TRBJ1-2; 10 bases line up with TRBD1. The J segment lost 0 bases and the V segment lost 4 bases, leaving 5 bases of the junction unmatched. The germline V gene encodes CDR1 LNHDA and CDR2 SQIVND (reference sequence). The CDR3 has 16 amino acids. The CDR3 sequence is CASSTGTGEANYGYTF. DNA for the CDR3: TGTGCCAGTAGTACCGGGACAGGGGAGGCTAACTATGGCTACACCTTC.

The chain is built from TRBV7-9 and TRBJ2-7; 12 nucleotides line up with TRBD2. CDR1 and CDR2 (germline): SEHNR, FQNEAQ (reference sequence). After removal of 5 bases from V and 5 bases from J, the junction contained 4 bases not matched to a gene. The CDR3 spans 14 residues. CDR3 amino acids: CASSLTSGGNEQYF. The CDR3 DNA follows: TGTGCCAGCAGCCTGACTAGCGGGGGTAACGAGCAGTACTTC.

The chain uses TRBV6-5 and TRBJ2-7, with 9 bases matching TRBD2. Trimming removed 4 bases from V and 3 bases from J; junction bases left unmatched: 7. The CDR3 is 15 residues long. Germline V gene sequence: CDR1 MNHEY, CDR2 SVGAGI. This chain's CDR3 is CASSLTGTSRYEQYF. The CDR3 bases are TGTGCCAGCAGTTTAACCGGGACTAGCCGCTACGAGCAGTACTTC.

The chain is built from TRBV15 and TRBJ2-7, with 13 bases that match TRBD2. Trimming cost V 3 bases and J 2 bases; bases outside gene matches: 16. The germline V gene encodes CDR1 LNHNV and CDR2 YYDKDF (reference sequence). The CDR3 length is 20 residues. This CDR3 reads CATSSGYHGTSGNYPYEQYF. In DNA, the CDR3 is TGTGCCACCAGCAGCGGGTACCACGGGACTAGCGGGAACTACCCCTACGAGCAGTACTTC.

The gene calls are TRBV5-4 and TRBJ2-1, with 14 bases identical to TRBD2. This CDR3 is built from 15 residues. Germline V gene sequence: CDR1 SGHNT, CDR2 YYREEE (reference sequence). J lost 9 bases, V lost 4 bases, and 6 bases had no gene match. CDR3 region: CASSRGLAGAGEQFF. DNA for the CDR3: TGTGCCAGCAGCCGGGGACTAGCGGGAGCGGGTGAGCAGTTCTTC.

The chain is built from TRBV30 and TRBJ2-7; the match to TRBD2 covers 11 bases. V lost 0 bases to trimming and J lost 5 bases; unmatched junction nucleotides: 3. Germline CDR1 GTSNPN, CDR2 SVGIG (reference sequence). This CDR3 has 14 residues. CDR3 in amino acids: CAWSVLAGVDEQYF. In DNA form, the CDR3 reads TGTGCCTGGAGTGTACTAGCGGGAGTTGACGAGCAGTACTTC.

The V gene is TRBV19, the J gene TRBJ1-5; the D gene is possibly TRBD1 (6 bases). V was shortened by 0 bases and J by 6 bases, with 15 bases between the two germline ends. The CDR3 extends over 16 amino acids. Per germline, CDR1 LNHDA and CDR2 SQIVND (reference sequence). This chain's CDR3 is CASSIDQLTGPQPQHF. As DNA, the CDR3 is TGTGCCAGTAGTATAGATCAACTTACAGGGCCTCAGCCCCAGCATTTT.

This chain connects TRBV21-1 to TRBJ1-1; no DNA check was done on the table's D call, TRBD1. TRBV21-1 is marked as a pseudogene. The CDR3 extends over 16 amino acids. Written as DNA, the CDR3 is TGTGCCAGCCCCAAAGGGACACCGCCCGAGAACACTGAAGCTTTCTTT. The encoded protein is CASPKGTPPENTEAFF.

The chain is built from TRBV4-3 and TRBJ1-4, with D maybe TRBD1 (5 bases). The CDR3 totals 16 residues. Germline CDR1 and CDR2: LGHNA and YSLEER. V lost 4 bases, J lost 1 base, and 13 bases lay in between. CDR3 DNA sequence: TGCGCCAGCAGCCCTAGGGGCCAGGGAACTAATGAAAAACTGTTTTTT. This sequence encodes CASSPRGQGTNEKLFF.

V usage is TRBV5-4 and J usage is TRBJ2-1; tentatively, D is TRBD2 (5 bases). Trimming left V 7 bases short and J 3 bases short, with 20 bases between. The CDR3 is 16 residues long. CDR1 and CDR2 from the germline V gene are SGHNT and YYREEE (reference sequence). CDR3 nucleotide sequence: TGTGCCAGCGGGCGCATCAGCGGCTCTCGCTACAATGAGCAGTTCTTC. Protein sequence: CASGRISGSRYNEQFF.

J is TRBJ1-4 and V is TRBV7-8; D call uncertain. CDR3 size: 15 residues. With 0 bases removed from V and 9 bases from J, the gap between germline ends came to 14 bases. Germline loops: CDR1 SGHVS, CDR2 FQNEAQ. The CDR3 DNA is TGTGCCAGCAGCTTAGCGACACCCGGAGGGCAAAAACTGTTTTTT. Protein: CASSLATPGGQKLFF.

This clone showed up just a few times. The rearrangement links TRBV7-9 to TRBJ1-1; D is ambiguous. CDR1 is SEHNR and CDR2 is FQNEAQ in the germline V gene (reference sequence). This CDR3 spans 13 amino acids. Trimming left V 1 base short and J 1 base short, with 4 bases between. The CDR3 sequence is CASSLGANTEAFF. The DNA of the CDR3 is TGTGCCAGCAGCTTAGGGGCGAACACTGAAGCTTTCTTT. The whole variable domain, remainder taken from reference TRBV7-9 and TRBJ1-1, is DTGVSQNPRHKITKRGQNVTFRCDPISEHNRLYWYRQTLGQGPEFLTYFQNEAQLEKSRLLSDRFSAERPKGSFSTLEIQRTEQGDSAMYLCASSLGANTEAFFGQGTRLTVV.

The chain joins TRBV9 to TRBJ1-5; TRBD1 is a possible D gene (5 bases). This CDR3 has 14 residues. CDR1 is SGDLS, CDR2 YYNGEE, per germline. Trimming cost V 3 bases and J 5 bases, with 12 bases left between them. The CDR3 sequence: CASSEGRADQPQHF. Here the CDR3 DNA reads TGTGCCAGCAGCGAGGGCAGGGCGGATCAGCCCCAGCATTTT.

The chain recombines TRBV4-1 with TRBJ2-5, with a possible D match to TRBD2 (6 bases). There are 13 residues in the CDR3. Per germline, CDR1 MGHRA and CDR2 YSYEKL. The V and J ends lost 4 bases and 7 bases respectively, with 13 bases between them. The CDR3 spells CASSRLGEVTQYF. The CDR3 bases are TGCGCCAGCAGCCGACTAGGGGAGGTGACCCAGTACTTC.

The V call is TRBV2, the J call TRBJ2-6, with D unclear. V lost 7 bases, J lost 0 bases, and 22 bases lay in between. Germline-derived CDR1 and CDR2 are SNHLY and FYNNEI. There are 19 residues in the CDR3. Here the CDR3 DNA reads TGTGCCAGCACCCCTCCACCAGGAAAGGAATTCTCTGGGGCCAACGTCCTGACTTTC. Its translation: CASTPPPGKEFSGANVLTF.

The rearrangement joins TRBV18 to TRBJ1-2; a possible D gene is TRBD1 (6 bases). CDR1 KGHSH and CDR2 LQKENI come from the germline V gene. The CDR3 spans 13 residues. V was clipped by 4 bases and J by 8 bases, with 14 bases between them. For the CDR3, the DNA is TGTGCCAGCTCACATCGAGATCAGGGGGGCTACACCTTC. It codes for CASSHRDQGGYTF.